Presented here are 9 T cell receptor beta chains from one specimen sequenced in a study of diagnostic markers for celiac disease. TCRdb re-called the reads and gives one entry per CDR3 protein, without DNA. This repertoire includes 1,500 or so distinct CDR3 sequences. The sequenced sample consisted of either unsorted cells or a sorted T cell fraction (not recorded which). The receptors stem from a human donor.

The V and J genes are TRBV18 and TRBJ2-1. Germline V CDR1 and CDR2: KGHSH, LQKENI. The CDR3 sequence is 13 residues long. CDR3 sequence: CASSPPGSNEQFF.

J is TRBJ1-2 and V is TRBV5-1; TCRdb calls TRBD1, which cannot be checked without DNA. This CDR3 has 14 amino acids. Germline CDR1 is SGHRS and CDR2 is YFSETQ. The CDR3 loop reads CASRIGTTNYGYTF.

Frequency places this clonotype as medium-sized. The rearrangement joins TRBV18 to TRBJ2-1. The V gene's germline CDR1 is KGHSH and CDR2 LQKENI. The CDR3 runs 16 residues. The CDR3 reads CASSPRGGSTADEQFF.

CDR3 residues: CASSSTGGPYEQYF. The rearrangement uses TRBV7-3 and TRBJ2-7; TCRdb proposes TRBD1, but this gene call is untestable without DNA. Germline CDR1 SGHTA, CDR2 FQGTGA. The CDR3 is made up of 14 amino acids. Using reference TRBV7-3 and TRBJ2-7 for the parts outside the CDR3, the full variable domain is GAGVSQTPSNKVTEKGKYVELRCDPISGHTALYWYRQSLGQGPEFLIYFQGTGAADDSGLPNDRFFAVRPEGSVSTLKIQRTERGDSAVYLCASSSTGGPYEQYFGPGTRLTVT.

This CDR3 is CASSLGTQRTAFF. The chain recombines TRBV7-2 with TRBJ1-1. Germline CDR1 is SGHTA and CDR2 is FQGNSA. The CDR3 runs to 13 residues.

Frequency places this clonotype as medium-sized. V is TRBV20-1 and J is TRBJ2-7. In germline, CDR1 is DFQATT, CDR2 SNEGSKA (reference sequence). CDR3 length equals 14 residues. CDR3 protein: CSARGRVGSYEQYF.

The J gene is TRBJ2-5, the V gene TRBV4-2; TCRdb names TRBD2, which stays unverified in the absence of DNA. Germline V gives CDR1 LGHNA, CDR2 YNFKEQ. The CDR3 covers 16 residues. CDR3 loop: CASSLRGGQAGETQYF.

This clonotype is medium-sized by frequency. V and J are TRBV20-1 and TRBJ2-3. This CDR3 contains 15 residues. CDR1 is DFQATT and CDR2 is SNEGSKA in the germline V gene (reference sequence). The CDR3 is CSARWAELSTDTQYF.

The V call is TRBV5-1, the J call TRBJ1-2; TCRdb gives TRBD1 as the D gene, but with no DNA this cannot be confirmed. CDR1 and CDR2 from the germline V gene are SGHRS and YFSETQ. The length of the CDR3 is 15 residues. The CDR3 region is CASSSPPGRDYGYTF.